What follows is one T cell receptor beta chain and its context. Antigen unknown. This sample is drawn from a study of shared clonotypes between healthy human individuals. Splitting of each subset's genomic DNA was done evenly across several immunoSEQ plates. Sequencing was performed with immunoSEQ multiplex PCR; in TCRdb, only in-frame clones are kept and a portion is missing. The repertoire holds roughly 2.4 million clones, with approximately 96% as singletons. The CDR3 extends over 13 amino acids. V dropped 4 bases and J dropped 6; count of bases not matched to a gene: 5. Germline CDR1 and CDR2: KGHSH and LQKENI. Donors comprised only Caucasian adults living in Nashville, Tennessee. Study results and caveats: Represented diversity (both genetic and exposure-history) was limited by the small number of donors. As a rule, naive subsets had a larger estimated richness than memory subsets.

This receptor was identified in a man younger than 35 in good health. This chain links TRBV18 with TRBJ2-7; 8 nucleotides line up with TRBD1. Input material: naive CD4+ T cells sorted from blood. Specified subset: CD45RA+ positively selected. CDR3 nucleotides: TGTGCCAGCTCACGAGACAGGGGACCCGAGCAGTACTTC. Residues: CASSRDRGPEQYF.